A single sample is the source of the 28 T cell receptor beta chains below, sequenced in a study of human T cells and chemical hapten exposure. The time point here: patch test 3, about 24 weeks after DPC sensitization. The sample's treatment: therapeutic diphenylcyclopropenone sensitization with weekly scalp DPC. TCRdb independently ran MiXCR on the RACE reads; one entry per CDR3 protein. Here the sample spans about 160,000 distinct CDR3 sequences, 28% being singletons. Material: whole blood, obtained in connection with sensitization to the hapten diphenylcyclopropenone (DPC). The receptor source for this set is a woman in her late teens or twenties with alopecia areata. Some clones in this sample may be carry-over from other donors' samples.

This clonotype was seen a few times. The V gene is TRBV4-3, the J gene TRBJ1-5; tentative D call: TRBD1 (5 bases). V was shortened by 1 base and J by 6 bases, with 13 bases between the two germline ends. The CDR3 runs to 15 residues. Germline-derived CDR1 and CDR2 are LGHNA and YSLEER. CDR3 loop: CASSQVFGGSQPQHF. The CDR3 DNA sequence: TGCGCCAGCAGCCAAGTGTTCGGGGGAAGTCAGCCCCAGCATTTT.

The CDR3: CASSMWEAHGYTF. Written as DNA, the CDR3 is TGTGCCAGTAGTATGTGGGAGGCCCATGGCTACACCTTC. This chain joins TRBV19 and TRBJ1-2; the D is unclear. V was shortened by 3 bases and J by 6 bases, with 11 bases between the two germline ends. Looked up from germline, CDR1 is LNHDA and CDR2 is SQIVND (reference sequence). CDR3 length: 13 amino acids.

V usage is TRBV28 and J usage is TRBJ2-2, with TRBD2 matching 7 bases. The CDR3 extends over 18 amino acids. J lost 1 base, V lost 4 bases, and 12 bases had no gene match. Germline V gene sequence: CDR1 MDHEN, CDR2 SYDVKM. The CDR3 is CASSSTTLAGGNTGELFF. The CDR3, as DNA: TGTGCCAGCAGTTCCACCACCTTAGCGGGCGGGAACACCGGGGAGCTGTTTTTT.

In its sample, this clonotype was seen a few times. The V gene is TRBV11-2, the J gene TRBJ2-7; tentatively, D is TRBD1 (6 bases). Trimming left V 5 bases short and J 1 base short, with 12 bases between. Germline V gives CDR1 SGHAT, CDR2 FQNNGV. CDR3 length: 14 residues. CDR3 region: CASSTETGSYEQYF. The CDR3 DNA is TGTGCCAGCAGCACCGAAACAGGGTCCTACGAGCAGTACTTC. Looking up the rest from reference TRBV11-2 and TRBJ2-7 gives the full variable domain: EAGVAQSPRYKIIEKRQSVAFWCNPISGHATLYWYQQILGQGPKLLIQFQNNGVVDDSQLPKDRFSAERLKGVDSTLKIQPAKLEDSAVYLCASSTETGSYEQYFGPGTRLTVT.

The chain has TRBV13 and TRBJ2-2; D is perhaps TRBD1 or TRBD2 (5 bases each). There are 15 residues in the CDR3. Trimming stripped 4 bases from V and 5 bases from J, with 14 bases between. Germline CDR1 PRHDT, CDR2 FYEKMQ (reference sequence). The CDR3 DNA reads TGTGCCAGCAGCTCAGGGACCACGGGGACCGGGGAGCTGTTTTTT. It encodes CASSSGTTGTGELFF.

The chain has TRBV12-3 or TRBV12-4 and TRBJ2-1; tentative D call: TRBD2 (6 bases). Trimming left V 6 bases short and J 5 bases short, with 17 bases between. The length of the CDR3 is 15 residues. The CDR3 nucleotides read TGTGCCAGCAGCTTACATGGGACTTCCGACAATGAGCAGTTCTTC. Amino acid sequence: CASSLHGTSDNEQFF.

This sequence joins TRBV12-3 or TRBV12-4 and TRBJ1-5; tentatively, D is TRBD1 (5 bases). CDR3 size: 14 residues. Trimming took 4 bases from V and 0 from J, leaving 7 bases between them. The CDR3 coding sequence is TGTGCCAGCAGTTGGGGGGTTAGCAATCAGCCCCAGCATTTT. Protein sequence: CASSWGVSNQPQHF.

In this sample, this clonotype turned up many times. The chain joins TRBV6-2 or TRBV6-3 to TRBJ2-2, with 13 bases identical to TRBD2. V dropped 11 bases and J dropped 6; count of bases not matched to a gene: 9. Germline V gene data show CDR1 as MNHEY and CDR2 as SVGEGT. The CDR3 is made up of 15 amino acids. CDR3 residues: CACRTSGSHAGELFF. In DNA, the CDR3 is TGTGCCTGTCGGACTAGCGGGAGCCACGCCGGGGAGCTGTTTTTT.

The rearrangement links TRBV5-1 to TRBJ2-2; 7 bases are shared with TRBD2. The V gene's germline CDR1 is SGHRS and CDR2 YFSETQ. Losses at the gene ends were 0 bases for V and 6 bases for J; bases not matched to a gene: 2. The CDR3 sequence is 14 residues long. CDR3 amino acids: CASSLGGRSGELFF. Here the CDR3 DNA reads TGCGCCAGCAGCTTGGGCGGGAGATCCGGGGAGCTGTTTTTT.

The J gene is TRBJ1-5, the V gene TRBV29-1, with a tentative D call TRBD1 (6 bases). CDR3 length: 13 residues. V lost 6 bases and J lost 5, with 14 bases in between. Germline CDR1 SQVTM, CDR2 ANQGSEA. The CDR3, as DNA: TGCAGCGTCTCAAACAGGGCGGATCAGCCCCAGCATTTT. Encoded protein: CSVSNRADQPQHF.

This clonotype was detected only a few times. The CDR3 loop reads CASSVGGTRKLSGELFF. In DNA, the CDR3 is TGTGCCAGCAGCGTAGGGGGGACTAGGAAGTTAAGCGGGGAGCTGTTTTTT. The chain uses TRBV9 and TRBJ2-2; 8 bases map to TRBD2. The CDR3 sequence is 17 residues long. Per germline, CDR1 SGDLS and CDR2 YYNGEE. Trimming at V came to 0 bases and at J to 7 bases, leaving 11 bases not matched to a gene.

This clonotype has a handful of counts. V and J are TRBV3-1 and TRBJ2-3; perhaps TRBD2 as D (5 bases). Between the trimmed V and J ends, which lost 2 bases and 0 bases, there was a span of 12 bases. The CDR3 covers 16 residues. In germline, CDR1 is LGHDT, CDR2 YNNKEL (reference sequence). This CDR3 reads CASSQNLLASTDTQYF. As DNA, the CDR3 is TGTGCCAGCAGCCAAAATTTGCTAGCTAGCACAGATACGCAGTATTTT.

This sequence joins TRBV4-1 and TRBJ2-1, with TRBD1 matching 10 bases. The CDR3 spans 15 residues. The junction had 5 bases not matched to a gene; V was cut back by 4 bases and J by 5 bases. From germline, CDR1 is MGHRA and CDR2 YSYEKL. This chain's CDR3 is CASSRRDRGHNEQFF. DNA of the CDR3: TGCGCCAGCAGCCGGAGGGACAGGGGACACAATGAGCAGTTCTTC.

The CDR3 region is CASSLGTPGVYEQYF. CDR3 DNA sequence: TGTGCCAGCAGCCTTGGGACCCCCGGGGTTTACGAGCAGTACTTC. The gene calls are TRBV7-2 and TRBJ2-7; D tentatively fits TRBD1 or TRBD2 (5 bases each). Trimming shortened V by 5 bases and J by 4 bases, and 18 bases separated the two germline ends. The CDR3 totals 15 residues. Germline-derived CDR1 and CDR2 are SGHTA and FQGNSA.

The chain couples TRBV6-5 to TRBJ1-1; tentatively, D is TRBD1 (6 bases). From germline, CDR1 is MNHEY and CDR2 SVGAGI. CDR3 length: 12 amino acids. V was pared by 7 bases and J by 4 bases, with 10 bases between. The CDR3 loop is CASTSRGTEAFF. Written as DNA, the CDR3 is TGTGCCAGCACCTCCAGGGGCACTGAAGCTTTCTTT.

Written as DNA, the CDR3 is TGTGCCACCAGTGGCTGGGGAGAACGAGAGCAGTACTTC. Encoded protein: CATSGWGEREQYF. This chain uses TRBV24-1 with TRBJ2-7; the D gene is possibly TRBD2 (5 bases). The CDR3 sequence is 13 residues long. Germline V gives CDR1 KGHDR, CDR2 SFDVKD. V was shortened by 5 bases and J by 7 bases, with 14 bases between the two germline ends.

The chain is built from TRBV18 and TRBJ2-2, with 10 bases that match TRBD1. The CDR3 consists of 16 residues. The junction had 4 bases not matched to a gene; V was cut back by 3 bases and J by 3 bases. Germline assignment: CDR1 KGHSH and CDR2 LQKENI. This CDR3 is CASSPGQGTYTGELFF. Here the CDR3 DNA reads TGTGCCAGCTCACCGGGACAGGGGACCTACACCGGGGAGCTGTTTTTT.

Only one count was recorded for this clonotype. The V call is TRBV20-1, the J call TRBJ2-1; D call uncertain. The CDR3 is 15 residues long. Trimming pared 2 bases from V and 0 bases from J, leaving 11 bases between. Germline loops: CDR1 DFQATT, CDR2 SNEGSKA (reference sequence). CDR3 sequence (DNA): TGCAGTGCTAGATCCAGACACGACTCCTACAATGAGCAGTTCTTC. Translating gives CSARSRHDSYNEQFF.

CDR3 in amino acids: CASSFPSSYEQYF. CDR3 nucleotide sequence: TGTGCCAGCAGTTTCCCTAGCTCCTACGAGCAGTACTTC. V and J are TRBV12-3 or TRBV12-4 and TRBJ2-7; unclear D gene. The germline V and J ends were trimmed by 3 bases and 0 bases, with 6 bases remaining between them. The CDR3 consists of 13 residues.

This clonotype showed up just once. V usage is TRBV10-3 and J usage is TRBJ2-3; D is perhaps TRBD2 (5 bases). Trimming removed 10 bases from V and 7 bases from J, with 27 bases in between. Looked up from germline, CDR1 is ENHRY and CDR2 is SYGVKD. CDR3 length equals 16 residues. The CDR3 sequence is CATSDPLQEATYTQYF. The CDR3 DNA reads TGTGCCACCAGCGACCCACTGCAGGAGGCGACATATACGCAGTATTTT.

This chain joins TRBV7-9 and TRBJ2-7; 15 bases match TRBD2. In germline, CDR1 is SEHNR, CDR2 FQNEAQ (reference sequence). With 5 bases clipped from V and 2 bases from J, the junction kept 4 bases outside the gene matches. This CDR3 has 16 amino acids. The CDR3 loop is CASSARTSGGAYEQYF. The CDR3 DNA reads TGTGCCAGCAGCGCCCGGACTAGCGGGGGGGCCTACGAGCAGTACTTC.

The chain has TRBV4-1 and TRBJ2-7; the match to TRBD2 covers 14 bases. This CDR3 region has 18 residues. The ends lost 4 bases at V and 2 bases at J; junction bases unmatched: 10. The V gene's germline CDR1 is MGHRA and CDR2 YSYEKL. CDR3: CASSRRLAGGARPYEQYF. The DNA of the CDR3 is TGCGCCAGCAGCCGGAGACTAGCGGGGGGGGCCCGACCCTACGAGCAGTACTTC.

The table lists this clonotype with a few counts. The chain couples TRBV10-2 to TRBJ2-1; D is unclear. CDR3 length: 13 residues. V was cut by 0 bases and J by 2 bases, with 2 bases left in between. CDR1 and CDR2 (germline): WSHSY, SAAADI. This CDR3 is CASSESTYNEQFF. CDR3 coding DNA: TGCGCCAGCAGTGAGTCGACCTACAATGAGCAGTTCTTC.

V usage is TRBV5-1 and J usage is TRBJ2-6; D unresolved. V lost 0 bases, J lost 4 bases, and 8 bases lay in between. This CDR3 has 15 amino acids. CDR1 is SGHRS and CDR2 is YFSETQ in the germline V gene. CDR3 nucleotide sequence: TGCGCCAGCAGCTTGGCCCCGACAGGGGCCAACGTCCTGACTTTC. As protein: CASSLAPTGANVLTF.

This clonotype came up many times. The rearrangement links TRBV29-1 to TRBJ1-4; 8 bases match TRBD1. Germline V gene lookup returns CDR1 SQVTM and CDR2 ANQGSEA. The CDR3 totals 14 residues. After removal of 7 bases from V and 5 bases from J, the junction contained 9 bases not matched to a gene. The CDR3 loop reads CSALRQGRNEKLFF. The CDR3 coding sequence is TGCAGCGCTCTCCGACAGGGGAGGAATGAAAAACTGTTTTTT.

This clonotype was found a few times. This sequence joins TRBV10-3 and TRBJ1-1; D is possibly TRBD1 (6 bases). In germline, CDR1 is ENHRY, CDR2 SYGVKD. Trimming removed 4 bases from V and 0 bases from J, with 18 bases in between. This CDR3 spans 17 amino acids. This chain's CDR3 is CAISVGETGYMNTEAFF. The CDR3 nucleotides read TGTGCCATCAGTGTGGGGGAGACAGGTTACATGAACACTGAAGCTTTCTTT.

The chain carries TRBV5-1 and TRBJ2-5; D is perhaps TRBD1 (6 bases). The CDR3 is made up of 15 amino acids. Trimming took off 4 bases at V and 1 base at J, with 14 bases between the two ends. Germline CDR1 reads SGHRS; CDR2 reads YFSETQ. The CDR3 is CASSKGHALQETQYF. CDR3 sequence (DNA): TGCGCCAGCAGCAAGGGACACGCTCTCCAAGAGACCCAGTACTTC. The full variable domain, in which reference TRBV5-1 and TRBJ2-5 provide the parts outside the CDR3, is KAGVTQTPRYLIKTRGQQVTLSCSPISGHRSVSWYQQTPGQGLQFLFEYFSETQRNKGNFPGRFSGRQFSNSRSEMNVSTLELGDSALYLCASSKGHALQETQYFGPGTRLLVL.

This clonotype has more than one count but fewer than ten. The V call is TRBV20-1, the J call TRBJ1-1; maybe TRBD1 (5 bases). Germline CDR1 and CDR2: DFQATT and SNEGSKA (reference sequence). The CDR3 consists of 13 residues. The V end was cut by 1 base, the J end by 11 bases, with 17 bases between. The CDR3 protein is CSARGDLWDPAFF. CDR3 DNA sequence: TGCAGTGCTAGAGGGGACCTTTGGGACCCGGCTTTCTTT.